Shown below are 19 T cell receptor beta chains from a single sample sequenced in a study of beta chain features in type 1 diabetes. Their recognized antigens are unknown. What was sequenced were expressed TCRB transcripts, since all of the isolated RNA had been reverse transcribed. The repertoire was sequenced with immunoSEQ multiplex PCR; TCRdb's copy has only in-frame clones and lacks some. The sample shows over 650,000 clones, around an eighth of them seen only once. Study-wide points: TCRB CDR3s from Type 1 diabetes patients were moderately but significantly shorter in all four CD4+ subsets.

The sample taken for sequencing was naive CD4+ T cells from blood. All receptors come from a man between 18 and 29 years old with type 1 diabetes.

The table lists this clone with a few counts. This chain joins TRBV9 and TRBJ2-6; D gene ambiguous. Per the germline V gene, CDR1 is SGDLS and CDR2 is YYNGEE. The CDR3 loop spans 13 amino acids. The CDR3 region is CPQGHSGANVLTF. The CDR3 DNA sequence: TGTCCCCAAGGGCACTCTGGGGCCAACGTCCTGACTTTC. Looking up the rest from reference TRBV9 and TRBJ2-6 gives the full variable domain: DSGVTQTPKHLITATGQRVTLRCSPRSGDLSVYWYQQSLDQGLQFLIQYYNGEERAKGNILERFSAQQFPDLHSELNLSSLELGDSALYFCPQGHSGANVLTFGAGSRLTVL.

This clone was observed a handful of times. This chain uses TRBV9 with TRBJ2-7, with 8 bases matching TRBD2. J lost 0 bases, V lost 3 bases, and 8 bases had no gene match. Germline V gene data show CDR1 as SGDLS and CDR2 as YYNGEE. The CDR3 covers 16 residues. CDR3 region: CASSAGGAGSSYEQYF. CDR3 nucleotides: TGTGCCAGCAGCGCGGGAGGGGCAGGGAGCTCCTACGAGCAGTACTTC.

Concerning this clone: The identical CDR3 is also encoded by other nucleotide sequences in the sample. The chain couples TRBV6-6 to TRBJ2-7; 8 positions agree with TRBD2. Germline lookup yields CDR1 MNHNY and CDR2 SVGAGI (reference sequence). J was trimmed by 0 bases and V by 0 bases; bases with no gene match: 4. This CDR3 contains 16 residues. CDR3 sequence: CASSYSGTSGSYEQYF. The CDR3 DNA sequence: TGTGCCAGCAGTTACTCAGGAACTAGCGGCTCCTACGAGCAGTACTTC.

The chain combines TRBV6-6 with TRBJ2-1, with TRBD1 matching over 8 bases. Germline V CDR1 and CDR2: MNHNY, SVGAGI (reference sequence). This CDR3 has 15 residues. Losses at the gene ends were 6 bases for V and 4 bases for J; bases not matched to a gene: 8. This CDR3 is CASRDHGQGYNEQFF. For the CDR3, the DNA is TGTGCCAGCAGAGACCACGGACAGGGTTACAATGAGCAGTTCTTC.

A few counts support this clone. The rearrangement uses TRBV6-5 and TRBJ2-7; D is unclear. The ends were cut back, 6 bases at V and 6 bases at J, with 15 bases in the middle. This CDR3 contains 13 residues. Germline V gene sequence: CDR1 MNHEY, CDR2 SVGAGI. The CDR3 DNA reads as TGTGCCAGCAGCCGCGAACCACGGAGCGAGCAGTACTTC. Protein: CASSREPRSEQYF.

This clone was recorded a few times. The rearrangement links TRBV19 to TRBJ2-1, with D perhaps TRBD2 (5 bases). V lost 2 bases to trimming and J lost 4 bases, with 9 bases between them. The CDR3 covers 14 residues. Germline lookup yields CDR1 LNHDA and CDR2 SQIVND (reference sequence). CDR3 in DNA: TGTGCCAGTAGTATAACGGGAATTTACAATGAGCAGTTCTTC. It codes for CASSITGIYNEQFF.

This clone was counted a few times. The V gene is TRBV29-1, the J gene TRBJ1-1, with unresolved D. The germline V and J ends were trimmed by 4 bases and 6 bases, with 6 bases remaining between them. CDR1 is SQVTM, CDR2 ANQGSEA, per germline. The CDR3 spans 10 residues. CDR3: CSVGGPEAFF. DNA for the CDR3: TGCAGCGTTGGGGGTCCTGAAGCTTTCTTT.

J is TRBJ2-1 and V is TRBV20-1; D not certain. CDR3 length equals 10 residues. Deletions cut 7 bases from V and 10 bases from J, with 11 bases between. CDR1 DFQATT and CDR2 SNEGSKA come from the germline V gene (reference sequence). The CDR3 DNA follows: TGCAGTGTGCCAGTAAGGGAGCAGTTCTTC. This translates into CSVPVREQFF.

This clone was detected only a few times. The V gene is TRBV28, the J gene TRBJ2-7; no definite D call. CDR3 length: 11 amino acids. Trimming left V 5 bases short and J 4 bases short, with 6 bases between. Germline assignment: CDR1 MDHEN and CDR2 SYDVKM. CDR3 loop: CASSPGYEQYF. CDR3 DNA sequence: TGTGCCAGCAGTCCCGGGTACGAGCAGTACTTC.

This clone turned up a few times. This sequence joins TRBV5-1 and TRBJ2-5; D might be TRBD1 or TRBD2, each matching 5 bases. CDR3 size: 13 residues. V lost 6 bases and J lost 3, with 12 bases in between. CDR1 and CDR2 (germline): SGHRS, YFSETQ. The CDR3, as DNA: TGCGCCAGCAACCGGGACCGAGAAGAGACCCAGTACTTC. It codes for CASNRDREETQYF.

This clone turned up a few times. CDR3 loop: CASTVLGGNYNEQFF. For the CDR3, the DNA is TGTGCCAGCACCGTGCTTGGAGGTAATTACAATGAGCAGTTCTTC. The chain links TRBV7-6 to TRBJ2-1; possibly TRBD2 for D (5 bases). There are 15 residues in the CDR3. V lost 7 bases to trimming and J lost 4 bases, with 17 bases between them. Per germline, CDR1 SGHVS and CDR2 FNYEAQ.

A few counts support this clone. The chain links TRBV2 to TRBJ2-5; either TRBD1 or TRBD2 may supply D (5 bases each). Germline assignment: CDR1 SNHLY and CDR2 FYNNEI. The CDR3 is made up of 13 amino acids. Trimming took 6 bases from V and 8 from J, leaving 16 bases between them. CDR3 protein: CASSGTGAPTQYF. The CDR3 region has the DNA TGTGCCAGCAGCGGCACCGGGGCCCCTACCCAGTACTTC.

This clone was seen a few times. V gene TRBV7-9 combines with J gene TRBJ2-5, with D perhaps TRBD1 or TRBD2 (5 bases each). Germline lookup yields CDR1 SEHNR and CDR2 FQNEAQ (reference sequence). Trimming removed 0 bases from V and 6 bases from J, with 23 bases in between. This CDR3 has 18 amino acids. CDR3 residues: CASSLAQGRSGTGKTQYF. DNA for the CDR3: TGTGCCAGCAGCTTAGCGCAGGGCAGGAGTGGGACGGGGAAGACCCAGTACTTC.

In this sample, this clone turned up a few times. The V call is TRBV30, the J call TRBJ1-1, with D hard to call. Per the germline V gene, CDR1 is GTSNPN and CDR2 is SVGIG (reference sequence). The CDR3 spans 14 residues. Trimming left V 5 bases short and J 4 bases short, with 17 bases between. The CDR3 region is CAWGERVVRTEAFF. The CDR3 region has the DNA TGTGCCTGGGGGGAAAGGGTGGTACGCACTGAAGCTTTCTTT.

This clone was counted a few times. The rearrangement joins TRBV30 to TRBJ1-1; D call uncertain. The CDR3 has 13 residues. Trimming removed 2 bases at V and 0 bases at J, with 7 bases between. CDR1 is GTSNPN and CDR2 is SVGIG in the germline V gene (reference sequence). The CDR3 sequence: CAWSQIMNTEAFF. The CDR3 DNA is TGTGCCTGGAGTCAGATCATGAACACTGAAGCTTTCTTT. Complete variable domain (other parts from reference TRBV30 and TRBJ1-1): SQTIHQWPATLVQPVGSPLSLECTVEGTSNPNLYWYRQAAGRGLQLLFYSVGIGQISSEVPQNLSASRPQDRQFILSSKKLLLSDSGFYLCAWSQIMNTEAFFGQGTRLTVV.

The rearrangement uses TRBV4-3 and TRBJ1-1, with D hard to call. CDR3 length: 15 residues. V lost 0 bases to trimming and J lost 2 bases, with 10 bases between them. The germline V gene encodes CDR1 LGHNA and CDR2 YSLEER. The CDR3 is CASSQDLEGNTEAFF. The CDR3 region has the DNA TGCGCCAGCAGCCAAGATCTCGAGGGAAACACTGAAGCTTTCTTT.

Here the CDR3 reads CSARGAANTEAFF. CDR3 nucleotides: TGCAGCGCCCGGGGGGCCGCGAACACTGAAGCTTTCTTT. V gene TRBV29-1 combines with J gene TRBJ1-1; TRBD1 is a possible D gene (6 bases). In germline, CDR1 is SQVTM, CDR2 ANQGSEA. This CDR3 is 13 amino acids long. Trimming shortened V by 7 bases and J by 1 base, and 13 bases separated the two germline ends.

The CDR3, as DNA: TGTGCCAGCAGTTTAAGGGTAGTCGATACGCAGTATTTT. Translated, it gives CASSLRVVDTQYF. The chain links TRBV28 to TRBJ2-3, with D unresolved. The CDR3 is 13 residues long. Per the germline V gene, CDR1 is MDHEN and CDR2 is SYDVKM. V dropped 2 bases and J dropped 6 bases, with 9 bases sitting between them.

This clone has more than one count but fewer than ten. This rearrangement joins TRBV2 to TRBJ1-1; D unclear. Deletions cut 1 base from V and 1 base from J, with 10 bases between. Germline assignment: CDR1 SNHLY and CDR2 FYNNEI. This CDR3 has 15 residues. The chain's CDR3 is CASSEGPSSNTEAFF. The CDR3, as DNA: TGTGCCAGCAGTGAAGGTCCTAGTTCGAACACTGAAGCTTTCTTT. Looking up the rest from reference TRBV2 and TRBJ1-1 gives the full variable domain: EPEVTQTPSHQVTQMGQEVILRCVPISNHLYFYWYRQILGQKVEFLVSFYNNEISEKSEIFDDQFSVERPDGSNFTLKIRSTKLEDSAMYFCASSEGPSSNTEAFFGQGTRLTVV.